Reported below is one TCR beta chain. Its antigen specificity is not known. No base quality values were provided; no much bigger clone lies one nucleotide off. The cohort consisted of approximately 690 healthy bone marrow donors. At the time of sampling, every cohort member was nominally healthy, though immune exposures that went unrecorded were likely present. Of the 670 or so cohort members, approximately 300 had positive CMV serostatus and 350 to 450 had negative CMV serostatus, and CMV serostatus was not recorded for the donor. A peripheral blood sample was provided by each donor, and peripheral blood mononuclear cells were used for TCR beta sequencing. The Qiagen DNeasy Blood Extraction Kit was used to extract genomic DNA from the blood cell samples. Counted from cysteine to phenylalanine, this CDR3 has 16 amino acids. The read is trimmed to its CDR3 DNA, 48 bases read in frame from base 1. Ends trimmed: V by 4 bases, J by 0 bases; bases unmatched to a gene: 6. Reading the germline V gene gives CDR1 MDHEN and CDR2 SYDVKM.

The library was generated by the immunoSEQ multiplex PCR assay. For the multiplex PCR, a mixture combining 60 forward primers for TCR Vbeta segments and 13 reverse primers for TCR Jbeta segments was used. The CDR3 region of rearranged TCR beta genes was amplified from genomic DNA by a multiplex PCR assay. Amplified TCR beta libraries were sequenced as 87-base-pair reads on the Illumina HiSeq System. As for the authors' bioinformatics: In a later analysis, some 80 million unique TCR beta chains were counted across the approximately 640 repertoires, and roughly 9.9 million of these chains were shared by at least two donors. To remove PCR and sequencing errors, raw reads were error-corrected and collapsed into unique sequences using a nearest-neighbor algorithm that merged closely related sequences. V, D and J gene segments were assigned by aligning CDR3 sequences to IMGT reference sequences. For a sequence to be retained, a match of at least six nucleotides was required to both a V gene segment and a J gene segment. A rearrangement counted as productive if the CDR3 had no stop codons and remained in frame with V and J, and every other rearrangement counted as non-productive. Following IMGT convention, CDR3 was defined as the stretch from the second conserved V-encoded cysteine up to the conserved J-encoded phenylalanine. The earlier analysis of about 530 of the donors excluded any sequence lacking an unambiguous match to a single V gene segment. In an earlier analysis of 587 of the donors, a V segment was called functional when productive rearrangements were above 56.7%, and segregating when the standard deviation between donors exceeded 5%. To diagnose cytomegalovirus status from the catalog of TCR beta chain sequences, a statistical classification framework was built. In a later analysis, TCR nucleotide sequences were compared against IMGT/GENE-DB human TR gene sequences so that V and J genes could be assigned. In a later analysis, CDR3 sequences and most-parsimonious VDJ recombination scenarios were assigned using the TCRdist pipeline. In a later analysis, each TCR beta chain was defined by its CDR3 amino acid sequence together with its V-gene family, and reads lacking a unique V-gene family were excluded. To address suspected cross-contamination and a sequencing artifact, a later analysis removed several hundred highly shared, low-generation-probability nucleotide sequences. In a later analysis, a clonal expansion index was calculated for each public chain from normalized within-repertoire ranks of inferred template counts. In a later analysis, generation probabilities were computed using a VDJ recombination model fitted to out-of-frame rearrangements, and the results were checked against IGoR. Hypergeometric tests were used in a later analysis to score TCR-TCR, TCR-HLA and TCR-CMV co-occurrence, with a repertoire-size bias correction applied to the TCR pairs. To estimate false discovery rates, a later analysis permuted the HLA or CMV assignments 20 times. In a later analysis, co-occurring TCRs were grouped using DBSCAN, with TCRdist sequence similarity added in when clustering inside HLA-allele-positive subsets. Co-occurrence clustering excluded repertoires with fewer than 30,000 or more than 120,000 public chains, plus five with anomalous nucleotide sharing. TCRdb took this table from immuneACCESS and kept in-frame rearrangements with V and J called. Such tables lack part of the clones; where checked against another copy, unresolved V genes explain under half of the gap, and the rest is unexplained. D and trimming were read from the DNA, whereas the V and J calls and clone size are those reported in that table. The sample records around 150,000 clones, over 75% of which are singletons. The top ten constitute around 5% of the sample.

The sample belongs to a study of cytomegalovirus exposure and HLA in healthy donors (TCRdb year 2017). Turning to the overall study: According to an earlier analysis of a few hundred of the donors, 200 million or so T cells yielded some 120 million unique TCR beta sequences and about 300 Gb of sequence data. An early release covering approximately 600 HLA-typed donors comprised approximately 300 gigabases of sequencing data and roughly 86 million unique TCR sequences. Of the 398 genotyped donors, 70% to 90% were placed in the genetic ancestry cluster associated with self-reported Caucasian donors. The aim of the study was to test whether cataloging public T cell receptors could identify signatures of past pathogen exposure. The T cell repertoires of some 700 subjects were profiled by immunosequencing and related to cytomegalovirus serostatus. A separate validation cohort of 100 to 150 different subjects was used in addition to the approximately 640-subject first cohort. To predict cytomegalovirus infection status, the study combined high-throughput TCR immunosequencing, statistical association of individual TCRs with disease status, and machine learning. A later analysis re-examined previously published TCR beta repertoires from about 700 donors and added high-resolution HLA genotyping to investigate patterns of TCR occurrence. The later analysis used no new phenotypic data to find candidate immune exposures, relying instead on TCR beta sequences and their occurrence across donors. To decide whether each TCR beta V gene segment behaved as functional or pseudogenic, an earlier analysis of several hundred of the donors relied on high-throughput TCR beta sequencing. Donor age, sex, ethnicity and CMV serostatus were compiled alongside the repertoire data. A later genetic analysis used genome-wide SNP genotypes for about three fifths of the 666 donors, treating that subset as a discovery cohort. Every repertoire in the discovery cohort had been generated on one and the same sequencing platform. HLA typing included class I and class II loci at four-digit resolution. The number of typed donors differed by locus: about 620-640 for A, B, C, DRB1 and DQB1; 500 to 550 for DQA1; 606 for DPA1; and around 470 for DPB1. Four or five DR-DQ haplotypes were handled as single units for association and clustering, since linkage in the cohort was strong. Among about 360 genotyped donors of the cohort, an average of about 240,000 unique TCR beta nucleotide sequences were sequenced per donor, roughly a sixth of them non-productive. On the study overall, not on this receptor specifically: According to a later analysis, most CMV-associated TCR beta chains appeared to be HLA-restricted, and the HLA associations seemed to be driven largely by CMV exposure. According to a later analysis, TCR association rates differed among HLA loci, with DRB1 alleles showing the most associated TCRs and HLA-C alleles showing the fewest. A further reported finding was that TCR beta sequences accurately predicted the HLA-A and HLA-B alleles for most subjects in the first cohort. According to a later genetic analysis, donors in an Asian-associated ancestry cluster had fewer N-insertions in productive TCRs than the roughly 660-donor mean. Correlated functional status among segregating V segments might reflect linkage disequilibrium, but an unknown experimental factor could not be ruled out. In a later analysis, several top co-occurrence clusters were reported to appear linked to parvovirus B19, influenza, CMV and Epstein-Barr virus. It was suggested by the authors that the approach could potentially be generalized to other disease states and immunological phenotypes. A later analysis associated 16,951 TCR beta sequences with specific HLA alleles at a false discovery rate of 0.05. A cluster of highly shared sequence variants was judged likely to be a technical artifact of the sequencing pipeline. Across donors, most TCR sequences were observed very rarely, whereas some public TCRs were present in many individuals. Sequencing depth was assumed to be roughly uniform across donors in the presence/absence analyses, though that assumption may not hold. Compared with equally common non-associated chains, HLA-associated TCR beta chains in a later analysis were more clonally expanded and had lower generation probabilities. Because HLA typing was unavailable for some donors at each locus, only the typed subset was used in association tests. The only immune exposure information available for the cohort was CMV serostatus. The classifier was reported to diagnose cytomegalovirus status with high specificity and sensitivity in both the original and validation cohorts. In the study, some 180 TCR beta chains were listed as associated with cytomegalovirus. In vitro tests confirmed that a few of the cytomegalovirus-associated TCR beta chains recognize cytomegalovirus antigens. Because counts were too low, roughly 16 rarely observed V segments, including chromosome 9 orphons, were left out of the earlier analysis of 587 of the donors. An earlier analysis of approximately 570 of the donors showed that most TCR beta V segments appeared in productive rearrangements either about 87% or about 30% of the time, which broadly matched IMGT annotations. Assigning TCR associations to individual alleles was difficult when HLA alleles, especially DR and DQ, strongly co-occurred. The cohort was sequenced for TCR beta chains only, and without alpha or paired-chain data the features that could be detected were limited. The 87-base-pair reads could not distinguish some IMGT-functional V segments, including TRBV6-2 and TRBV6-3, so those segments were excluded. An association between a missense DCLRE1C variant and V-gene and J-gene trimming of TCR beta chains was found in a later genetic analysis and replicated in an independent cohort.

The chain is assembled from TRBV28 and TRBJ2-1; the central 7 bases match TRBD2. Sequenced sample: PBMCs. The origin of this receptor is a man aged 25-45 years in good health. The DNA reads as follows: TGTGCCAGCAGTTCTAGCGGACGGAGCTCCTACAATGAGCAGTTCTTC. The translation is CASSSSGRSSYNEQFF.